This T cell receptor (beta chain) was documented in a study of T cells in Graves' hyperthyroidism and ophthalmopathy (dated by TCRdb to between 2018 and 2021). General notes on the study: Peripheral blood was sampled at the time of initial diagnosis, prior to any treatment. TCR V-J signatures able to tell the groups apart were searched for in a discovery cohort of 95 to 100 patients, of whom roughly 42 had Graves' ophthalmopathy and under 65 had stable Graves' hyperthyroidism. Whether ophthalmopathy could be predicted prospectively was tested in an independent validation cohort made up of approximately 19 hyperthyroidism patients plus 17 patients who later progressed to ophthalmopathy. For training and testing, the 100 or so patients in the discovery cohort were randomly divided in a 7:3 ratio. The study also compared thyroid tissue and blood T-cell repertoires from five or six Graves' hyperthyroidism patients. After blood sampling, hyperthyroidism patients were treated with methimazole at a starting dose of 30 mg daily, and ophthalmopathy patients were treated with high-dose intravenous methylprednisolone. The paper reports TCR Vbeta CDR3 sequencing of 135 peripheral blood samples: fewer than 50 ophthalmopathy, 70 to 85 hyperthyroidism and approximately 17 progressor patients. General findings and caveats noted by the study authors: No statistical method was used to fix the sample size in advance, and group allocation was not hidden from the investigators. Most expanded thyroid clonotypes (frequency above 0.001) were also found in blood, which suggests that blood repertoires may mirror thyroid immune responses. Ophthalmopathy was separated from stable hyperthyroidism by a 13 V-J signature model, with about 88% sensitivity and about 81% specificity obtained in cross-validation and 80%/75% obtained in testing. During validation, the model predicted progression to ophthalmopathy a median of about 5.9 months ahead of onset, with approximately 71% sensitivity and 72% to 85% specificity.

Only a few counts were recorded for this clonotype. What antigen it recognizes has not been identified. Its ends do not fully match the called genes, so a read error is possible. CDR1 LGHDT and CDR2 YNNKEL were looked up in the germline V gene (reference sequence). The CDR3 holds 14 amino acids from the cysteine to the phenylalanine. Here the CDR3 DNA is all that survives: 42 bases in frame from base 1. In the ophthalmopathy patients, disease was moderately to severely active, with a Clinical Activity Score of 3 or more, a NOSPECS grade of 4 or more, and a duration of less than 3 months. Patients with uncontrolled infections, other autoimmune diseases, pregnancy or lactation were excluded. Diagnoses were based on clinical symptoms, serum thyroxine and TRAb, thyroid ultrasound and orbital computed tomography. PBMCs were isolated from more than 9 ml of fresh peripheral blood by Ficoll-Paque density gradient centrifugation. Trizol reagent was used to extract total RNA, and RNA quality was then checked on an Agilent 2100 Bioanalyzer.

Amplification of TCR beta CDR3 regions was carried out from RNA transcripts. The first round of RT-PCR for the TCR CDR3 was performed with the HTBI primer set and the Qiagen OneStep RT-PCR kit. Libraries were constructed in a second round of multiplex PCR, after which size selection and purification were performed. Libraries were sequenced paired-end with 100 bp reads on an Illumina HiSeq2000. Turning to the authors' computational methods: Raw data were processed with SOAPnuke, discarding reads with adapters, uncalled bases, mean Phred below 15, or no exact constant-primer or identifier match. High-quality paired reads were merged with COPE v1.2.5, and unique nucleotide sequences were defined as clonotypes. MiTCR v1.1 was used to align clonotypes to the IMGT TRBV, TRBD and TRBJ reference segments. The analysis included only V-J combinations with a frequency above 0.0001, which together covered 99% to 99.2% of the repertoires. A TCS score was defined as the ratio of F50 (clonal expansion) to E x V (chaos), with BLOSUM62-based TCRdist applied between CDR3 peptides within each V-J. Welch's t-statistics and random forest reduced approximately 520 V-J features to fewer than 15, which were used in a naive Bayes classifier (R e1071). Using fastp trimming at Q25 and MiXCR clonotype assembly, TCRdb reanalyzed the public sequencing data and kept in-frame beta chains. Each record represents a unique CDR3 protein, reported with the most common genes and DNA among its rows. The V and J calls follow TCRdb's processing rather than the paper's. This sample gives under 400,000 distinct CDR3 sequences in total; around a sixth of them show up just once. Clones ranked in the top ten supply around 16% of the sample.

The material sequenced was blood. The chain employs TRBV3-1 and TRBJ2-7; 7 bases in the junction line up with TRBD2. The source of this sequence is a woman aged 40 to 50 with Graves' ophthalmopathy. The nucleotides read TGTGCCAGCAGCCTAAGCGGGGCCCCCTACAAGCAGTACTTC. It specifies CASSLSGAPYKQYF.